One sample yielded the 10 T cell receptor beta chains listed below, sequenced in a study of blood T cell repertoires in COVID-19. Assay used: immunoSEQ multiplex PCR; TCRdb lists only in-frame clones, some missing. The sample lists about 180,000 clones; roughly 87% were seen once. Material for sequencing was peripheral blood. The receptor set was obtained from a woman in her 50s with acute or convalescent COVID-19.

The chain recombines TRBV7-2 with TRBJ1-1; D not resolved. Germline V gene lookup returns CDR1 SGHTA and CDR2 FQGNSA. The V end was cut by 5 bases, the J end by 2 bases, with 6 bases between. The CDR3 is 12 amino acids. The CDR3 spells CASSPFNTEAFF. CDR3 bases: TGTGCCAGCAGCCCATTTAACACTGAAGCTTTCTTT. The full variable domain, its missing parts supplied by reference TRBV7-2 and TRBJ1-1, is GAGVSQSPSNKVTEKGKDVELRCDPISGHTALYWYRQSLGQGLEFLIYFQGNSAPDKSGLPSDRFSAERTGGSVSTLTIQRTQQEDSAVYLCASSPFNTEAFFGQGTRLTVV.

CDR3 amino acids: CASTLNTGELFF. The CDR3, as DNA: TGTGCCAGCACCCTGAACACCGGGGAGCTGTTTTTT. This rearrangement joins TRBV5-4 to TRBJ2-2; no clear D gene. CDR3 length: 12 residues. Trimming shortened V by 6 bases and J by 1 base, and 4 bases separated the two germline ends. CDR1 and CDR2 (germline): SGHNT, YYREEE (reference sequence).

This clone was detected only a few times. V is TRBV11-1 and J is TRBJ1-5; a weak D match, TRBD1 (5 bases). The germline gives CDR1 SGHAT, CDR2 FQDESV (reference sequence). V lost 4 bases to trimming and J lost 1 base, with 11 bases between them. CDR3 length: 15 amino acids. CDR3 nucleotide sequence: TGTGCCAGCAGCTCTGACGGGGGGAGCAATCAGCCCCAGCATTTT. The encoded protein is CASSSDGGSNQPQHF.

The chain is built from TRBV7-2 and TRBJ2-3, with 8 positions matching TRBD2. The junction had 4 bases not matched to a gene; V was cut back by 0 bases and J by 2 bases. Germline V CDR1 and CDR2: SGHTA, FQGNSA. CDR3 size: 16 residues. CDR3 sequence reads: CASSLASGDLTDTQYF. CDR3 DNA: TGTGCCAGCAGCTTAGCTAGCGGGGACCTCACAGATACGCAGTATTTT.

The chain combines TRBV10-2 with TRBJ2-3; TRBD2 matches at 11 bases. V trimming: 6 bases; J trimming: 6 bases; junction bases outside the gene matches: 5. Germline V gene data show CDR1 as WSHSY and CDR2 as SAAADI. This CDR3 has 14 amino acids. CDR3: CASRFSGGEDTQYF. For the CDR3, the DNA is TGCGCCAGCAGGTTTAGCGGGGGGGAGGATACGCAGTATTTT.

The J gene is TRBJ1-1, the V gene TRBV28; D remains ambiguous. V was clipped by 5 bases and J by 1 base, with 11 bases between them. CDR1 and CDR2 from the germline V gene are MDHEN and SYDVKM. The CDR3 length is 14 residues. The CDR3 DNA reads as TGTGCCAGCAGTCCACGGGTCCAGAACACTGAAGCTTTCTTT. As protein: CASSPRVQNTEAFF.

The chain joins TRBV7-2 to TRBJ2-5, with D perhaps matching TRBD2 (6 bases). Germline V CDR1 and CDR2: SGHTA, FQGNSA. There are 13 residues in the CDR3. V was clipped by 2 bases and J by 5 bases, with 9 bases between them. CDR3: CASSLTGGETQYF. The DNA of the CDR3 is TGTGCCAGCAGCTTAACCGGAGGGGAGACCCAGTACTTC.

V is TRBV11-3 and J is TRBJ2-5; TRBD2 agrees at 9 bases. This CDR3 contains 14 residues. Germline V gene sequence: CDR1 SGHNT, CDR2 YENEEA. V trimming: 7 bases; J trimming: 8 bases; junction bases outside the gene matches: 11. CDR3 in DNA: TGTGCCAGCACCCGTCCGGGCGGGGGGGCCACCCAGTACTTC. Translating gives CASTRPGGGATQYF.

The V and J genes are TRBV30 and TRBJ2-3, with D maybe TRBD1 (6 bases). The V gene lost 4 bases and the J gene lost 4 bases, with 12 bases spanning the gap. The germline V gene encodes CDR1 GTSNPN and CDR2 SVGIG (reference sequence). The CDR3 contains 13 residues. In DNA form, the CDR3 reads TGTGCCTGGACCCAGAAGGGGGCAGATACGCAGTATTTT. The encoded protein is CAWTQKGADTQYF.

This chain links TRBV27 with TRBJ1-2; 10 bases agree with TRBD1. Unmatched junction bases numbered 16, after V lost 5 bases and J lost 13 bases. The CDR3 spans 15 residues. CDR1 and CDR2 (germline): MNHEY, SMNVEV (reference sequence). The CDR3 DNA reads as TGTGCCAGCAGTCGCCCCCCCGGGACAGGGGATCCACTCACCTTC. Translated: CASSRPPGTGDPLTF.